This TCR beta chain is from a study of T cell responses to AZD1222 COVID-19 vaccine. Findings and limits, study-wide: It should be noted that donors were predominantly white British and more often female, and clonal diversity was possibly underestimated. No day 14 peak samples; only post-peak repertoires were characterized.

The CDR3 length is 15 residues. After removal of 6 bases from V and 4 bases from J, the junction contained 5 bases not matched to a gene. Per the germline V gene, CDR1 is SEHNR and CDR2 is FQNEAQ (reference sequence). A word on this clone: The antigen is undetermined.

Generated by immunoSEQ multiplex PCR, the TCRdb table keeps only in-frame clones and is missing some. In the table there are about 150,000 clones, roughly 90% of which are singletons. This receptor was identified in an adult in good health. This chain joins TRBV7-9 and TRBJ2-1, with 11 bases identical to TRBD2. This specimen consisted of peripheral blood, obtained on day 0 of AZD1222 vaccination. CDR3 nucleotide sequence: TGTGCCAGCAGTCCTAGGACTAGCGGGTACAATGAGCAGTTCTTC. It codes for CASSPRTSGYNEQFF.